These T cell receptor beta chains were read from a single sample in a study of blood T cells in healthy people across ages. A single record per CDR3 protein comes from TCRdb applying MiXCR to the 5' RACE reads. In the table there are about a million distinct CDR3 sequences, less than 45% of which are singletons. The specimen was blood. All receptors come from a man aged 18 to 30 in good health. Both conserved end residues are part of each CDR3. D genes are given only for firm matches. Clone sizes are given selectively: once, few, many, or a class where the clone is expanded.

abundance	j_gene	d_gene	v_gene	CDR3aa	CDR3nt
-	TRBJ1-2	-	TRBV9	CASSVDLGAYGYTF	TGTGCCAGCAGCGTAGATCTCGGAGCCTATGGCTACACCTTC
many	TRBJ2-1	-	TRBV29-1	CSGLSRDNEQFF	TGCAGCGGACTGAGCAGGGACAATGAGCAGTTCTTC
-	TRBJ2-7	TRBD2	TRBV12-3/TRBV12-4	CASSFRGTSGGRSSYEQYF	TGTGCCAGCAGTTTCCGCGGGACTAGCGGGGGCCGGAGCTCCTACGAGCAGTACTTC
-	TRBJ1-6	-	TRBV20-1	CSARDQKGWNSPLHF	TGCAGTGCTAGAGATCAGAAGGGATGGAATTCACCCCTCCACTTT
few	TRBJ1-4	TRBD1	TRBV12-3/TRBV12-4	CASSFNQGANEKLFF	TGTGCCAGCAGTTTTAACCAGGGGGCTAATGAAAAACTGTTTTTT
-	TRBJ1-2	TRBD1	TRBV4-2	CASSQDEVTGTDYGYTF	TGTGCCAGCAGCCAAGATGAGGTAACAGGGACAGACTATGGCTACACCTTC
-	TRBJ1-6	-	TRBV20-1	CRGRGQGNSPLHF	TGCAGGGGCCGGGGCCAGGGGAATTCACCCCTCCACTTT
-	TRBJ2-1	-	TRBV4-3	CASSQVSGSYNEQFF	TGCGCCAGCAGCCAAGTAAGCGGCTCCTACAATGAGCAGTTCTTC
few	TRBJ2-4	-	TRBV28	CASSFIQGLIGPQAKNIQYF	TGTGCCAGCAGTTTCATACAGGGCCTCATTGGCCCGCAAGCCAAAAACATTCAGTACTTC
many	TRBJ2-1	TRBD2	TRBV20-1	CSARVAGGANEQFF	TGCAGTGCTAGGGTAGCCGGGGGGGCCAATGAGCAGTTCTTC
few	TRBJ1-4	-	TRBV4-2	CASSQDSPGSATNEKLFF	TGTGCCAGCAGCCAAGATAGCCCGGGTTCGGCAACTAATGAAAAACTGTTTTTT
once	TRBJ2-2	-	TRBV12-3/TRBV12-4	CASSLEPGNTGELFF	TGTGCCAGCAGTTTAGAACCAGGGAACACCGGGGAGCTGTTTTTT
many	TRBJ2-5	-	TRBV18	CASSLDSQETQYF	TGTGCCAGCAGCTTAGACAGCCAAGAGACCCAGTACTTC
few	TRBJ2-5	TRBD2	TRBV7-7	CASSNRLAGPETQYF	TGTGCTAGCAGCAACCGACTAGCGGGACCGGAGACCCAGTACTTC
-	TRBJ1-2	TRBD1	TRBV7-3	CASSYGQGALGYTF	TGTGCCAGCAGCTACGGACAGGGGGCGCTTGGCTACACCTTC
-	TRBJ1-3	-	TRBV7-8	CASSLGLQVYSDTIYF	TGTGCCAGCAGCTTAGGCCTACAGGTCTACTCGGACACCATATATTTT
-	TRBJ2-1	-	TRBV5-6	CASSLVATDNEQFF	TGTGCCAGCAGCTTGGTGGCTACCGACAATGAGCAGTTCTTC
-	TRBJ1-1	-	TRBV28	CASSLYCEAFF	TGTGCCAGCAGTTTATACTGCGAAGCTTTCTTT
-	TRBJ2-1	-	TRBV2	CASSDWGGQVQTYNEQFF	TGTGCCAGCAGTGACTGGGGGGGACAGGTACAGACCTACAATGAGCAGTTCTTC
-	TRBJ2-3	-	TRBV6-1	CASRNLGGIDTQYF	TGTGCCAGCAGGAACCTGGGGGGCATAGATACGCAGTATTTT
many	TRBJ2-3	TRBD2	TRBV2	CASSEGLAGADTQYF	TGTGCCAGCAGTGAAGGTCTAGCGGGGGCCGATACGCAGTATTTT
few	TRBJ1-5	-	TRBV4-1	CASSQDSTGNQPQHF	TGCGCCAGCAGCCAAGATTCAACAGGGAATCAGCCCCAGCATTTT
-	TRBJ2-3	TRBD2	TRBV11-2	CASSRSGLAVSSTDTQYF	TGTGCCAGCAGCCGCTCGGGACTAGCGGTCTCTAGCACAGATACGCAGTATTTT
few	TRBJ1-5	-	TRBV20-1	CSASRVDNQPQHF	TGCAGTGCTAGCCGGGTTGATAATCAGCCCCAGCATTTT
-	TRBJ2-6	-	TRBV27	CASSFSTAKVLAF	TGTGCCAGCAGTTTCTCGACGGCCAAGGTCCTGGCTTTC
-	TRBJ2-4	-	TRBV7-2	CASSLVRGSRGKNIQYF	TGTGCCAGCAGCTTAGTCAGGGGTAGCAGGGGCAAAAACATTCAGTACTTC
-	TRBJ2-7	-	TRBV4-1	CAISGYEQYF	TGCGCGATCTCAGGCTACGAGCAGTACTTC
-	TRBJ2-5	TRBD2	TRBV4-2	CASSQDNSGGSETQYF	TGTGCCAGCAGCCAAGATAATAGCGGGGGGTCAGAGACCCAGTACTTC
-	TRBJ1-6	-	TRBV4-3	CASRITTDSYNSPLHF	TGCGCCAGCAGAATAACGACCGACTCCTATAATTCACCCCTCCACTTT
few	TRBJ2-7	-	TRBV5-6	CASSPPDTLYEQYF	TGTGCCAGCAGCCCTCCGGACACCTTATACGAGCAGTACTTC
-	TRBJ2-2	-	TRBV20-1	CSARSLGTGELFF	TGCAGTGCTCGATCCCTGGGGACCGGGGAGCTGTTTTTT
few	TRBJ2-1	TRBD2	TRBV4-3	CASSQERAGVSYNEQFF	TGCGCCAGCAGCCAAGAAAGGGCGGGGGTCTCCTACAATGAGCAGTTCTTC
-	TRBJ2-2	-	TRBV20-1	CSARTGLRGTGELFF	TGCAGTGCTAGAACCGGATTAAGAGGCACCGGGGAGCTGTTTTTT
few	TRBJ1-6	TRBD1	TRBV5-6	CASNRDRYNSPLHF	TGTGCCAGCAACAGGGACAGATACAATTCACCCCTCCACTTT
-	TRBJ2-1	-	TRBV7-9	CASSRHKIRETQFF	TGTGCCAGCAGCCGACACAAAATCAGGGAGACCCAGTTCTTC
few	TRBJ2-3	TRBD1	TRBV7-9	CASSQGTGVDTQYF	TGTGCCAGCAGCCAAGGGACAGGGGTCGATACGCAGTATTTT
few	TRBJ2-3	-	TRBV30	CAWSRTQELTDTQYF	TGTGCCTGGAGTAGGACACAAGAACTTACAGATACGCAGTATTTT
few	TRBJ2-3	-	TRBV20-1	CSARDLLGAASRDTQYF	TGCAGTGCTAGAGATCTCTTAGGAGCAGCCTCGCGGGATACGCAGTATTTT
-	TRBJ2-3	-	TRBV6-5	CASSSWAERDTQYF	TGTGCCAGCAGCTCGTGGGCGGAACGGGATACGCAGTATTTT
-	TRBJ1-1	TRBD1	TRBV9	CASSAGTGLNTEAFF	TGTGCCAGCAGCGCAGGGACAGGCTTGAACACTGAAGCTTTCTTT
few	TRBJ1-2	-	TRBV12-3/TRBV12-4	CASKSPGTMYGYTF	TGTGCCAGCAAATCTCCCGGGACAATGTACGGCTACACCTTC
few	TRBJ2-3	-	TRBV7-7	CASSSGRGQGTQYF	TGTGCCAGCAGCTCGGGACGGGGTCAGGGTACGCAGTATTTT
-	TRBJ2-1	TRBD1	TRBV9	CASSYSGTGGVTQFF	TGTGCCAGCAGCTACTCCGGGACAGGGGGCGTGACCCAGTTCTTC
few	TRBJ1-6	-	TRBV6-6	CASSYDRDLNSPLHF	TGTGCCAGCAGTTACGACCGGGACTTAAATTCACCCCTCCACTTT
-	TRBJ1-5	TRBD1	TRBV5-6	CASSLLLAGGRGYSNQPQHF	TGTGCCAGCAGCTTGTTATTGGCAGGGGGCCGCGGATATAGCAATCAGCCCCAGCATTTT
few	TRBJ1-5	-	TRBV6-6	CASSYRGGLQPQHF	TGTGCCAGCAGTTACCGGGGAGGACTGCAGCCCCAGCATTTT
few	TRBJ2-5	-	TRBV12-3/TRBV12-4	CASSSRVNEQYF	TGTGCCAGCAGTTCCCGCGTCAATGAGCAGTACTTC
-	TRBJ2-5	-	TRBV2	CASSESRGQETQYF	TGTGCCAGCAGTGAATCTAGGGGCCAGGAGACCCAGTACTTC
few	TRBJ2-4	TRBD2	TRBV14	CASRLGEGNIQYF	TGTGCCAGCAGGCTTGGGGAGGGAAACATTCAGTACTTC
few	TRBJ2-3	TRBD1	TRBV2	CASSGRQGTTIRTDTQYF	TGTGCCAGCAGTGGCCGACAGGGGACAACTATCCGCACAGATACGCAGTATTTT
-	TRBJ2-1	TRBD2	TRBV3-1	CASSGTSGGDGQFF	TGTGCCAGCAGCGGGACTAGCGGGGGGGATGGGCAGTTCTTC
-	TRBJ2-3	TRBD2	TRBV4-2	CASSPASGSLPGDTQYF	TGTGCCAGCTCCCCGGCTAGCGGCTCCCTTCCGGGAGATACGCAGTATTTT
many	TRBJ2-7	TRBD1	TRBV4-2	CASSQSGQGYYEQYF	TGTGCCAGCAGCCAATCTGGACAGGGCTACTACGAGCAGTACTTC